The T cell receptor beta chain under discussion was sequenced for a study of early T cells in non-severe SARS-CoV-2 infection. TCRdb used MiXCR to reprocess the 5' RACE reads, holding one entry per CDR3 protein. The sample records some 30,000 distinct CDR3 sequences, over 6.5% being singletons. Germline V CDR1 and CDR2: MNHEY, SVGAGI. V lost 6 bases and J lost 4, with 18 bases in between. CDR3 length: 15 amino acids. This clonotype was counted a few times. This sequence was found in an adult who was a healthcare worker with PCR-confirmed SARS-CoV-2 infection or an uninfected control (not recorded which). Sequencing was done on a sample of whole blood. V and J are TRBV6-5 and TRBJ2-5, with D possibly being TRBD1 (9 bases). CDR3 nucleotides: TGTGCCAGCAGCTTTAGCGGGACAGGGCGAGAGACCCAGTACTTC. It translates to CASSFSGTGRETQYF.